Listed below are T cell receptor beta chains from one sample, sequenced in a study of blood T cell repertoires in COVID-19. Data came from immunoSEQ multiplex PCR; TCRdb stores just in-frame clones and leaves some out. The sample includes 100,000 to 150,000 clones, roughly three quarters of them seen just once. The sequenced sample was peripheral blood. These receptors came from a woman aged 65 to 85 with acute or convalescent COVID-19. Both conserved end residues are part of each CDR3. D genes are given only for firm matches. The size entry is marked missing in some rows and otherwise reads once, few, many or a size class.

V gene	J gene	D gene	clone size	CDR3 DNA	CDR3 protein
TRBV28	TRBJ2-2	.	.	TGTGCCAGCAGTTTAAGCATCAGGGGTGGCACCGGGGAGCTGTTTTTT	CASSLSIRGGTGELFF
TRBV19	TRBJ1-1	TRBD1	few	TGTGCCAGTAGCACAGGCGTCGGACAGGGGGGGACTGAAGCTTTCTTT	CASSTGVGQGGTEAFF
TRBV7-2	TRBJ2-5	.	.	TGTGCCAGCAGCCCCGACATGTACCAAGAGACCCAGTACTTC	CASSPDMYQETQYF
TRBV6-1	TRBJ2-7	TRBD2	once	TGTGCCAGCAGTGGATTCGTAGGGACTAGCGTTTGGTATGGAGACTTC	CASSGFVGTSVWYGDF
TRBV4-3	TRBJ2-7	.	few	TGCGCCAGCAGCCAAGAACAGGGATACGAGCAGTACTTC	CASSQEQGYEQYF
TRBV2	TRBJ2-3	TRBD2	.	TGTGCCAGCAGTGTCGGGGGACTACGGGGTGATACGCAGTATTTT	CASSVGGLRGDTQYF
TRBV3-1/TRBV3-2	TRBJ2-5	TRBD1	few	TGTGCCAGCAGTGAGATTCAACCGGGACAGGGATCCCAAGAGACCCAGTACTTC	CASSEIQPGQGSQETQYF
TRBV7-9	TRBJ2-5	.	.	TGTGCCAGCAGCTTAGGTGGGGAGGAGACCCAGTACTTC	CASSLGGEETQYF
TRBV3-1/TRBV3-2	TRBJ1-2	.	.	TGTGCCAGCAGCCCCGACATAAACTATGGCTACACCTTC	CASSPDINYGYTF
TRBV29-1	TRBJ2-1	TRBD2	.	TGCAGCGTTCTAGCGGGGGGGCCTGATGAGCAGTTCTTC	CSVLAGGPDEQFF
TRBV11-3	TRBJ2-2	TRBD1	few	TGTGCCAGCAGCCCGGGACAGGGATCGAACACCGGGGAGCTGTTTTTT	CASSPGQGSNTGELFF
TRBV27	TRBJ1-2	.	once	TGTGCCAGCAGTTCGGCAGGGAACTATGGCTACACCTTC	CASSSAGNYGYTF
TRBV5-5	TRBJ1-4	.	few	TGTGCCAGCAGCAACGGGCCCCGAGGGGAAAAACTGTTTTTT	CASSNGPRGEKLFF
TRBV18	TRBJ1-1	.	.	TGTGCCAGCTTGCAGGGTTTGAACACTGAAGCTTTCTTT	CASLQGLNTEAFF
TRBV6-5	TRBJ1-1	.	.	TGTGCCAGTGGAAACAGGGAAGGGAGCACTGAAGCTTTCTTT	CASGNREGSTEAFF
TRBV27	TRBJ2-1	TRBD2	.	TGTGCCAGCAGTTTATCCCCGGGACTAGCGTCACAATTCTCCTACAATGAGCAGTTCTTC	CASSLSPGLASQFSYNEQFF
TRBV2	TRBJ2-7	.	.	TGTGCCAGCGGCAGGGGGGATTCCTACGAGCAGTACTTC	CASGRGDSYEQYF
TRBV20-1	TRBJ1-1	TRBD1	few	TGCAGTGCTAGTGGACAGGCCGATGGGGCTTTCTTT	CSASGQADGAFF
TRBV18	TRBJ1-2	TRBD1	.	TGTGCCAGCTCACCCGGACAGGGGTATAACTATGGCTACACCTTC	CASSPGQGYNYGYTF